These 7 T cell receptor beta chains came from one sample sequenced in a study of vaccination and CD4 T cells after COVID-19 (dated by TCRdb to the early 2020s). The sample's treatment or condition label is to be understood as: roughly 10-day PBMC culture with coronavirus spike peptide pools or control peptides (ViraFEST assay). These receptors lack a known antigen. Libraries came from PCR. TCRdb names Illumina iSeq 100 as the instrument used. TCR sequencing of DNA from cultured CD4+ T cells used the Oncomine TCR Beta short-read assay at the Johns Hopkins FTIC core. Through fastp at Q25 and MiXCR, TCRdb rebuilt clones from the public reads, retaining in-frame beta chains. Under each unique CDR3 protein, matching rows form one entry showing the most common genes and DNA. The table for this sample lists fewer than 8,000 distinct CDR3 sequences; around half of them were counted only once. Of the sample, about 37% falls within the top ten clones.

The specimen was CD4+ T cells from blood, cultured in vitro. The receptors were sampled from a human donor who had recovered from COVID-19.

The V gene is TRBV7-2, the J gene TRBJ2-5; weak D call: TRBD1 (6 bases). The CDR3 covers 15 residues. V lost 6 bases to trimming and J lost 4 bases, with 18 bases between them. Germline values: CDR1 SGHTA, CDR2 FQGNSA. The DNA for the CDR3 is TGTGCCAGCAGTTTAAGACCGAGAGGGGGAGAGACCCAGTACTTC. Translating it yields CASSLRPRGGETQYF. The full variable domain, completed using reference TRBV7-2 and TRBJ2-5, is GAGVSQSPSNKVTEKGKDVELRCDPISGHTALYWYRQSLGQGLEFLIYFQGNSAPDKSGLPSDRFSAERTGGSVSTLTIQRTQQEDSAVYLCASSLRPRGGETQYFGPGTRLLVL.

This chain joins TRBV6-5 and TRBJ2-3, with TRBD2 matching over 14 bases. J was trimmed by 1 base and V by 2 bases; bases with no gene match: 2. The CDR3 loop spans 17 amino acids. Germline CDR1 and CDR2: MNHEY and SVGAGI. CDR3 loop: CASSYRGLAGGTDTQYF. The CDR3 region has the DNA TGTGCCAGCAGTTACAGGGGACTAGCGGGGGGCACAGATACGCAGTATTTT.

This clonotype was seen more than once but under ten times. V and J are TRBV6-2 or TRBV6-3 and TRBJ1-1, with D unclear. Germline assignment: CDR1 MNHEY and CDR2 SVGEGT. The CDR3 runs 15 residues. Trimming removed 2 bases at V and 2 bases at J, with 12 bases between. This CDR3 reads CASSYRTEGNTEAFF. The CDR3 nucleotides read TGTGCCAGCAGTTACCGGACGGAGGGAAACACTGAAGCTTTCTTT.

V usage is TRBV24-1 and J usage is TRBJ2-1; 7 nucleotides align to TRBD1. V trimming: 9 bases; J trimming: 1 base; junction bases outside the gene matches: 5. This CDR3 is 14 amino acids long. The germline CDR1 and CDR2 sequences are KGHDR and SFDVKD. The CDR3 coding sequence is TGTGCCACCGCACAGGGGAGTTCCTACAATGAGCAGTTCTTC. Protein: CATAQGSSYNEQFF.

The chain couples TRBV11-1 to TRBJ2-7; D gene ambiguous. The germline V gene has CDR1 SGHAT and CDR2 FQDESV (reference sequence). Trimming shortened V by 5 bases and J by 0 bases, and 14 bases separated the two germline ends. The CDR3 length is 15 residues. This CDR3 is CASSPRRRGSYEQYF. Written as DNA, the CDR3 is TGTGCCAGCAGCCCCCGACGTCGAGGCTCCTACGAGCAGTACTTC.

This chain connects TRBV6-5 to TRBJ2-2; 10 bases map to TRBD1. The germline V gene has CDR1 MNHEY and CDR2 SVGAGI. The CDR3 length is 20 residues. V lost 2 bases and J lost 1; bases outside the gene matches: 13. The CDR3 loop reads CASSYPQRQGASLNTGELFF. In nucleotides, the CDR3 is TGTGCCAGCAGTTACCCCCAACGACAGGGGGCGTCTTTGAACACCGGGGAGCTGTTTTTT.

This clonotype has just a few counts. The chain links TRBV20-1 to TRBJ1-5, with D possibly TRBD1 on 5 matching bases. The CDR3 spans 12 residues. The V end lost 3 bases, the J end lost 9 bases, and 12 bases lay between the germline ends. Germline loops: CDR1 DFQATT, CDR2 SNEGSKA (reference sequence). In DNA, the CDR3 is TGCAGTGCTAGCAGGGTTCTGGGGCCCCAGCATTTT. This encodes CSASRVLGPQHF.